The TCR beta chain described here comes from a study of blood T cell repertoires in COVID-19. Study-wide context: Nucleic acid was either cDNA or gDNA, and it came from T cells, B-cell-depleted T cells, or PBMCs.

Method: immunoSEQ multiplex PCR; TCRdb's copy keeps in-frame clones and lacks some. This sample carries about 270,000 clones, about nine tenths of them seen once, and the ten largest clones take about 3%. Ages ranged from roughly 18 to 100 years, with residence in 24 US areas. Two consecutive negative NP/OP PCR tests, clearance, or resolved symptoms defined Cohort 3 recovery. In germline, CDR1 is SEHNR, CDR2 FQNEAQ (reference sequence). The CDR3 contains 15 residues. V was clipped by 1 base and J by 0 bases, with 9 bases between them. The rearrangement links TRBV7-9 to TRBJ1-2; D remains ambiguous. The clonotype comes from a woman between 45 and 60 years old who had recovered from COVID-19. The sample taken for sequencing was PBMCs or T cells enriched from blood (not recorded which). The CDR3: CASSLGTGSNYGYTF. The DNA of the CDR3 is TGTGCCAGCAGCTTAGGCACCGGGTCTAACTATGGCTACACCTTC.